Described below is a single T cell receptor beta chain sequence and its context. Antigen unknown. The CDR3 length is 15 residues. Per germline, CDR1 SQVTM and CDR2 ANQGSEA. The record originates from a study of CXCR3-negative and CXCR3-positive naive CD8 T cells. CD45RO-CCR7+CD27+CD95- expression identified naive CD8+ T cells. UMI-tagged TRB cDNA libraries were built via 5' RACE. TCRdb derives one entry per CDR3 protein from the 5' RACE reads, leaving out DNA. This listing includes 70,000 to 95,000 distinct CDR3 sequences. Study-wide results and limits: Comparison of naive CXCR3-negative and CXCR3-positive cells revealed similar TRBV-TRBJ usage, while memory cells differed.

The source of this sequence is a human donor in good health. Some clones in this sample may be carry-over from other donors' samples. The chain links TRBV29-1 to TRBJ2-7; TCRdb gives TRBD2 as the D gene, but with no DNA this cannot be confirmed. Sequencing was done on a sample of naive CXCR3- CD8+ T cells from blood. Subset given: CD45RO-CCR7+CD27+CD95- naive CD8+ T cells lacking CXCR3 (TNR3-). The CDR3 sequence is CSVELAGDISYEQYF.